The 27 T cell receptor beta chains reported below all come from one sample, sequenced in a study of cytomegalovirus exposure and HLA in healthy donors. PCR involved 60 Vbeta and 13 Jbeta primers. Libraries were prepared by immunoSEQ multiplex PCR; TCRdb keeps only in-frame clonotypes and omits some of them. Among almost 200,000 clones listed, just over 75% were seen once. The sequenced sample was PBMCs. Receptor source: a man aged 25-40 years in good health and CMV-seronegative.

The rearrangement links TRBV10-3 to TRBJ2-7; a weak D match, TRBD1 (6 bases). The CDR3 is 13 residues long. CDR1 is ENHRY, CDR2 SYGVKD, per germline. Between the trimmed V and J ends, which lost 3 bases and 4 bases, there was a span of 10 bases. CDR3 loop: CAISDMTGYEQYF. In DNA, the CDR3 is TGTGCCATCAGTGATATGACAGGTTACGAGCAGTACTTC.

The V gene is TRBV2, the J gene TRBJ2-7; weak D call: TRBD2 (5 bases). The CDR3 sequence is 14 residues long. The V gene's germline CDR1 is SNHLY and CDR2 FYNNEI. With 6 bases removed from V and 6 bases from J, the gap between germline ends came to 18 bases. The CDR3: CASSGLAGSTEQYF. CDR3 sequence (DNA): TGTGCCAGCAGCGGACTGGCAGGATCTACCGAGCAGTACTTC.

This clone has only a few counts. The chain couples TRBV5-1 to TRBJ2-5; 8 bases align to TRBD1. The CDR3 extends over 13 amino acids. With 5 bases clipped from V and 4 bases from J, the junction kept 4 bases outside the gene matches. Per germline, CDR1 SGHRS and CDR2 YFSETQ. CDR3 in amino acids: CASSRDRGETQYF. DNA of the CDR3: TGCGCCAGCAGTCGCGACAGGGGAGAGACCCAGTACTTC. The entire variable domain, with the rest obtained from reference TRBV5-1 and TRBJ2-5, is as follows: KAGVTQTPRYLIKTRGQQVTLSCSPISGHRSVSWYQQTPGQGLQFLFEYFSETQRNKGNFPGRFSGRQFSNSRSEMNVSTLELGDSALYLCASSRDRGETQYFGPGTRLLVL.

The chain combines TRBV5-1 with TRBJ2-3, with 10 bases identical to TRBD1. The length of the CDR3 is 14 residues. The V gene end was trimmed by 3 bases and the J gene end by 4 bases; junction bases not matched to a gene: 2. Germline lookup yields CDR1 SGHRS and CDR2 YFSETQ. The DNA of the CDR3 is TGCGCCAGCAGCTCGACAGGGGGCCCAGATACGCAGTATTTT. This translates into CASSSTGGPDTQYF.

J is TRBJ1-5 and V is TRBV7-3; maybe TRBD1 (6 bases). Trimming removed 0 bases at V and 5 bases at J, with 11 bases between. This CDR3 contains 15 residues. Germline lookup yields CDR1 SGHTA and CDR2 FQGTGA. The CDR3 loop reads CASSLTTGGDQPQHF. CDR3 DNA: TGTGCCAGCAGCTTAACGACAGGTGGGGATCAGCCCCAGCATTTT.

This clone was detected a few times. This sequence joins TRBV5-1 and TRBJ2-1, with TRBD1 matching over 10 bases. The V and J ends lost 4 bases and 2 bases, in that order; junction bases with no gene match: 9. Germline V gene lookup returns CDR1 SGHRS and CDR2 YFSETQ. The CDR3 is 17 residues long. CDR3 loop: CASSQSSGTGAYNEQFF. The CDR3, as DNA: TGCGCCAGCAGCCAATCCTCCGGGACAGGGGCCTACAATGAGCAGTTCTTC.

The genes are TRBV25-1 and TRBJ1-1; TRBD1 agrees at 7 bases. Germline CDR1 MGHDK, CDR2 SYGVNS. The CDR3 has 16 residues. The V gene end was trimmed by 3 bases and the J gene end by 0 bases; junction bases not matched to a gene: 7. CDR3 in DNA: TGTGCCAGCAGTGAGTTTGGGACAGACTTGAACACTGAAGCTTTCTTT. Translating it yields CASSEFGTDLNTEAFF.

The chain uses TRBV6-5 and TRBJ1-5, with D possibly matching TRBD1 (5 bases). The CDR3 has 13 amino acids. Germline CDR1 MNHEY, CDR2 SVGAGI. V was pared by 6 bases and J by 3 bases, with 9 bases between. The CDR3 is CASRGTNNQPQHF. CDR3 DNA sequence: TGTGCCAGCAGGGGGACTAACAATCAGCCCCAGCATTTT.

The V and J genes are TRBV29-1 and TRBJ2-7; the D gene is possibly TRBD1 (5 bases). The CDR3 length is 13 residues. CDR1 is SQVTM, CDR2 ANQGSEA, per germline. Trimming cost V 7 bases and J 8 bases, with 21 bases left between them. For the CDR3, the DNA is TGCAGCGCCAAGCATCCCCAGGGTTACCAGCAGTACTTC. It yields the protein CSAKHPQGYQQYF.

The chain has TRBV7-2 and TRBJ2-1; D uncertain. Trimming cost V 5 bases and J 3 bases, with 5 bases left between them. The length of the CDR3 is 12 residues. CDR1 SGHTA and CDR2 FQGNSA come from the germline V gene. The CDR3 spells CASSRDYNEQFF. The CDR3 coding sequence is TGTGCCAGCAGCCGAGACTACAATGAGCAGTTCTTC.

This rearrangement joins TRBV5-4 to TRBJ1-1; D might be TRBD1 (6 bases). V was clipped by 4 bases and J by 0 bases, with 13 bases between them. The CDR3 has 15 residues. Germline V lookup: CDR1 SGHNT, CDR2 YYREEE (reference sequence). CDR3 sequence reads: CASSPSTGMNTEAFF. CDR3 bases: TGTGCCAGCAGCCCCTCGACAGGCATGAACACTGAAGCTTTCTTT.

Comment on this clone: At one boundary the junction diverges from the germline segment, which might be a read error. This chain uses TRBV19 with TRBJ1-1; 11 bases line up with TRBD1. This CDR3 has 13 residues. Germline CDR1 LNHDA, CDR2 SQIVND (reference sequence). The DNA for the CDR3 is TGTGCCAGTAGTATTGGGACAGGGGGAGAAGTTCTCTTT. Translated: CASSIGTGGEVLF. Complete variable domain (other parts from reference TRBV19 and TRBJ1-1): DGGITQSPKYLFRKEGQNVTLSCEQNLNHDAMYWYRQDPGQGLRLIYYSQIVNDFQKGDIAEGYSVSREKKESFPLTVTSAQKNPTAFYLCASSIGTGGEVLFGQGTRLTVV.

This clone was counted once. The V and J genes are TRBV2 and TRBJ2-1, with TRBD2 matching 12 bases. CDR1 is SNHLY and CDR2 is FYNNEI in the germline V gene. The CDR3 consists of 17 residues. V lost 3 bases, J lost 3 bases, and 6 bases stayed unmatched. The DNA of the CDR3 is TGTGCCAGCAGTGAGTCCGGGACTAGCGGGCACTACAATGAGCAGTTCTTC. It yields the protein CASSESGTSGHYNEQFF.

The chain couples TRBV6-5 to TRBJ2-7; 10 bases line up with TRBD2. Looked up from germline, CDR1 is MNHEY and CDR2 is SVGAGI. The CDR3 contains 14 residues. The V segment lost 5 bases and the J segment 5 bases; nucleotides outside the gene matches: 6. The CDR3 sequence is CASSRLAGGHEQYF. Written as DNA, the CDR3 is TGTGCCAGCAGTCGGTTAGCGGGAGGTCACGAGCAGTACTTC.

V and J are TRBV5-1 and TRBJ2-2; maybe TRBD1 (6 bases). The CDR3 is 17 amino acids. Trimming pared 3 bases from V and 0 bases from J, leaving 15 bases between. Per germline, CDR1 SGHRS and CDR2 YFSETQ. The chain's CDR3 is CASSSARGSANTGELFF. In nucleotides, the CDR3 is TGCGCCAGCAGCTCCGCCAGGGGTTCCGCGAACACCGGGGAGCTGTTTTTT.

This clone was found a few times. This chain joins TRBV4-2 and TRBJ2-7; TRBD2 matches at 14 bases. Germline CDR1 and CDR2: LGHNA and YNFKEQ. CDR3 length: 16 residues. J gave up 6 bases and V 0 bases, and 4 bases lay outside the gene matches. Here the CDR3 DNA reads TGTGCCAGCAGCCAAGAGAGCGGACTAGCGGGAGGCGAGCAGTACTTC. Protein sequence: CASSQESGLAGGEQYF.

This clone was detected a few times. The CDR3 loop is CASSLMGAGGYEQYF. The CDR3 nucleotides are TGTGCCAGCAGCCTGATGGGGGCAGGGGGCTACGAGCAGTACTTC. This rearrangement joins TRBV6-1 to TRBJ2-7; TRBD1 matches 7 bases. Germline CDR1 and CDR2: MNHNS and SASEGT. Trimming removed 6 bases from V and 3 bases from J; junction bases left unmatched: 11. The CDR3 is 15 amino acids.

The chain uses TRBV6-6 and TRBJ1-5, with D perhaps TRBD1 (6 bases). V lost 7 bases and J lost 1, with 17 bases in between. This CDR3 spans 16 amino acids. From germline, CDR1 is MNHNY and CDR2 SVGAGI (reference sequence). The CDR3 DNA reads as TGTGCCAGCAACCCAAGGGGGGGAGGGAGCAATCAGCCCCAGCATTTT. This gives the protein CASNPRGGGSNQPQHF.

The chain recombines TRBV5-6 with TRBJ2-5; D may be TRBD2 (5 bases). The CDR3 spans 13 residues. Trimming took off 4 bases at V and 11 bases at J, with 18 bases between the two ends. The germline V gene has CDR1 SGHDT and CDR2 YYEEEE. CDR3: CASSPIRVGEQYF. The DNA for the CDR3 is TGTGCCAGCAGCCCGATAAGAGTGGGAGAGCAGTACTTC.

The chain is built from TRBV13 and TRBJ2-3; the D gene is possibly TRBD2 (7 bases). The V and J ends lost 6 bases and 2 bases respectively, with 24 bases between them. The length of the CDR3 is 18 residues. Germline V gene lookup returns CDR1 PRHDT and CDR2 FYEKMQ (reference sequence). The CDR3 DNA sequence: TGTGCCAGCAGGGGCACAGGGCGCGAGCGGGACCACACAGATACGCAGTATTTT. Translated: CASRGTGRERDHTDTQYF.

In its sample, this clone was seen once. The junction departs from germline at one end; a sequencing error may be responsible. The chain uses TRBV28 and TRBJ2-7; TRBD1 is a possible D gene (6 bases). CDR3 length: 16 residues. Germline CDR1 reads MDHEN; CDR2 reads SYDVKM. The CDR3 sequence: CASSAAGEQGSYGQYF. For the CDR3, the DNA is TGTGCCAGCAGTGCAGCAGGGGAACAAGGTTCCTACGGGCAGTACTTC.

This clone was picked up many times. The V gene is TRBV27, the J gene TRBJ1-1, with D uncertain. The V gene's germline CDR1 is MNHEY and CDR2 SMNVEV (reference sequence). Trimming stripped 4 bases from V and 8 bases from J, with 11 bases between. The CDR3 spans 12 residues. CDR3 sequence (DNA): TGTGCCAGCAGTTCCGGCGGCTTAGAAGCTTTCTTT. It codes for CASSSGGLEAFF.

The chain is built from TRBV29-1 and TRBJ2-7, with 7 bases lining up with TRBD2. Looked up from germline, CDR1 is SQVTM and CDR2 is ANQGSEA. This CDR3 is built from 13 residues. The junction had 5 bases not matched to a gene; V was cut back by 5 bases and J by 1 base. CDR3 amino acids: CSVLLAYSYEQYF. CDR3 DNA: TGCAGCGTTTTACTAGCGTATTCCTACGAGCAGTACTTC.

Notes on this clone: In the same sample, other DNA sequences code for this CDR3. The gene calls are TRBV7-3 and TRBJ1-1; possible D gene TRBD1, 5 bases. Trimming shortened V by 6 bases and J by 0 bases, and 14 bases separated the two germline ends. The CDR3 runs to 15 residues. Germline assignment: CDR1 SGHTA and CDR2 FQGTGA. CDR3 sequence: CASRPQSTVNTEAFF. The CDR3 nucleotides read TGTGCCAGCAGGCCCCAGTCGACAGTGAACACTGAAGCTTTCTTT.

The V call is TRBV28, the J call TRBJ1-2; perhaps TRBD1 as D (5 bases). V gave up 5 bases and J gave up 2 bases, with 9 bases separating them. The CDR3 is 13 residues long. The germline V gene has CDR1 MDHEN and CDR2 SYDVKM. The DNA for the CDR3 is TGTGCCAGCAGTCCAGGGAAAAACTATGGCTACACCTTC. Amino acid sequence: CASSPGKNYGYTF.

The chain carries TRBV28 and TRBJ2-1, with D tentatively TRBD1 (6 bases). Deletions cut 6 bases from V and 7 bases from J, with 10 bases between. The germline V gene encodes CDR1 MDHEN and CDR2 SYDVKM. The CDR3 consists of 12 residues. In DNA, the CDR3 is TGTGCCAGCAGCACAGGGCGGAATGAGCAGTTCTTC. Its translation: CASSTGRNEQFF.

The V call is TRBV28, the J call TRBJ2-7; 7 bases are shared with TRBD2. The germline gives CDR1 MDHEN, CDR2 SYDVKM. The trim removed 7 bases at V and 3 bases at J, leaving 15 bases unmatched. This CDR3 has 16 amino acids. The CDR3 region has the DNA TGTGCCAGCACTCTAGGCAGGGCTAGCGGTTACTACGAGCAGTACTTC. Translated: CASTLGRASGYYEQYF.